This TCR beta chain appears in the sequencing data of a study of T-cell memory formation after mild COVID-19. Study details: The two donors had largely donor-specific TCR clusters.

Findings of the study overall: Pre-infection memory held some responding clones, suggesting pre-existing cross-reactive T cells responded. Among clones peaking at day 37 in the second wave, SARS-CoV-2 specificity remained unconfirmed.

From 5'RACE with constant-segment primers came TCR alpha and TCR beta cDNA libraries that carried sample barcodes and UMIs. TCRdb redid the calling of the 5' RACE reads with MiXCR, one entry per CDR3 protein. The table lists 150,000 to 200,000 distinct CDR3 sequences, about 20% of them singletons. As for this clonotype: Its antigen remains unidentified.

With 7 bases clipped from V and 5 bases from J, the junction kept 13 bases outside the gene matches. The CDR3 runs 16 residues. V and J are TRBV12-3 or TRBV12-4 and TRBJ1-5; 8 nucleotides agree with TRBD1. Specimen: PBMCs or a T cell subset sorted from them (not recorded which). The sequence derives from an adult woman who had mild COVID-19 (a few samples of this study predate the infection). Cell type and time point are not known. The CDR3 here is CASTLRVGTGYQPQHF. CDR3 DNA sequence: TGTGCCAGCACCCTACGTGTTGGGACAGGATATCAGCCCCAGCATTTT.